The clone carrying this T cell receptor beta chain showed up just a few times. The source of the sample is a study of T-cell reconstitution after alpha-beta-depleted transplantation in children. This CDR3 spans 15 amino acids. Germline V CDR1 and CDR2: SGHVS, FQNEAQ. Trimming cost V 5 bases and J 4 bases, with 17 bases left between them. TCRbeta library preparation incorporated unique molecular identifiers. TCRdb reprocessed the PCR reads via MiXCR and lists one record per CDR3 protein. The repertoire holds about 610,000 distinct CDR3 sequences, roughly 10% seen once, with around 4% in the top ten. The source is a human donor who donated a stem cell graft to a child with acute myeloid leukemia. This chain joins TRBV7-8 and TRBJ2-5; D may match TRBD1 or TRBD2 (6 bases each). Sample: PBMCs from the stem cell graft donor, taken from the stem cell graft. The CDR3 protein is CASSNGLQGAETQYF. The DNA for the CDR3 is TGTGCCAGCAGCAATGGACTACAGGGAGCAGAGACCCAGTACTTC.